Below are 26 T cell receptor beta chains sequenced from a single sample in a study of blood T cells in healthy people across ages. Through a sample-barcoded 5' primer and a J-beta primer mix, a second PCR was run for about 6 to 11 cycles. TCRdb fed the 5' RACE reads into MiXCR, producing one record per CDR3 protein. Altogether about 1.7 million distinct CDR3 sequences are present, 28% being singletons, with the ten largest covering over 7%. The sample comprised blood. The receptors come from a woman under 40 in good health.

The CDR3 protein is CSVESGGYTEAFF. The DNA of the CDR3 is TGCAGCGTTGAATCGGGGGGGTACACTGAAGCTTTCTTT. The chain combines TRBV29-1 with TRBJ1-1; weak D call: TRBD1 (5 bases). With 2 bases removed from V and 3 bases from J, the gap between germline ends came to 10 bases. This CDR3 contains 13 residues. Germline loops: CDR1 SQVTM, CDR2 ANQGSEA. Looking up the rest from reference TRBV29-1 and TRBJ1-1 gives the full variable domain: SAVISQKPSRDICQRGTSLTIQCQVDSQVTMMFWYRQQPGQSLTLIATANQGSEATYESGFVIDKFPISRPNLTFSTLTVSNMSPEDSSIYLCSVESGGYTEAFFGQGTRLTVV.

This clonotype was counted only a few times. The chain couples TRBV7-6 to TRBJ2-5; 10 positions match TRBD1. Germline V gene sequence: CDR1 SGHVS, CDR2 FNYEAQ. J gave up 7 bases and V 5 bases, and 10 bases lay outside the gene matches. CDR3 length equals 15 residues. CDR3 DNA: TGTGCCAGCAGCCCCGGGACAGGGGCCGCGGGGACCCAGTACTTC. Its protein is CASSPGTGAAGTQYF.

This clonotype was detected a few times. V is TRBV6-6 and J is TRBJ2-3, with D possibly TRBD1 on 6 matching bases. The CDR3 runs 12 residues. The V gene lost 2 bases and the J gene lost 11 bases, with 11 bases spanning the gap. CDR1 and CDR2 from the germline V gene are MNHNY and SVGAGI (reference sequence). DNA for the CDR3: TGTGCCAGCAGTTACGGGGGCCCCTGGCAGTATTTT. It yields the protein CASSYGGPWQYF.

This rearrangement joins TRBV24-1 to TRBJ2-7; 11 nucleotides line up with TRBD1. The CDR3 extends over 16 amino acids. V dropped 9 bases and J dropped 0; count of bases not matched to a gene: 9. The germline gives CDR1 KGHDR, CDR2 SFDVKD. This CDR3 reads CATGRTGTGGSYEQYF. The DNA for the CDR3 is TGTGCCACCGGCAGAACCGGGACAGGGGGCTCCTACGAGCAGTACTTC.

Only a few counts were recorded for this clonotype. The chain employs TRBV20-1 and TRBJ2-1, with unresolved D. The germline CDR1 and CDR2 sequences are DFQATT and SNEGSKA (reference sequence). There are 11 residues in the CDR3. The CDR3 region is CGWVSYNEQFF. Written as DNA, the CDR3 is TGCGGGTGGGTTTCCTACAATGAGCAGTTCTTC.

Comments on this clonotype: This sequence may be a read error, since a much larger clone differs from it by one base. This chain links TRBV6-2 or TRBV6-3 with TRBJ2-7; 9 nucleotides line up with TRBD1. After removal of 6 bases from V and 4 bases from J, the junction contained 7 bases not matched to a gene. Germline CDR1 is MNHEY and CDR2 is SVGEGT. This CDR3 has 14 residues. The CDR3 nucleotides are TGTGCCAGCAGGATATGGACAGGGGTGTACGAGCAGTACTTC. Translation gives CASRIWTGVYEQYF.

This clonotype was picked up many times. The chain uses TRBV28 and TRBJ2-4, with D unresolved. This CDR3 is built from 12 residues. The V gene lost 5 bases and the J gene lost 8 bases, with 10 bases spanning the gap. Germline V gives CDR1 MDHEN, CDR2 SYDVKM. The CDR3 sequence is CASSPAVDIQYF. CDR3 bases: TGTGCCAGCAGTCCCGCGGTGGACATTCAGTACTTC. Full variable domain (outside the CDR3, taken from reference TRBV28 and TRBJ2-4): DVKVTQSSRYLVKRTGEKVFLECVQDMDHENMFWYRQDPGLGLRLIYFSYDVKMKEKGDIPEGYSVSREKKERFSLILESASTNQTSMYLCASSPAVDIQYFGAGTRLSVL.

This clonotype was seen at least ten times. CDR3 bases: TGCAGCGTTGAGGGACAGGGCCGGCGGGAGCAGTACTTC. Translated: CSVEGQGRREQYF. The chain uses TRBV29-1 and TRBJ2-7, with TRBD1 matching over 9 bases. Trimming removed 3 bases from V and 7 bases from J; junction bases left unmatched: 7. The CDR3 has 13 amino acids. The germline CDR1 and CDR2 sequences are SQVTM and ANQGSEA.

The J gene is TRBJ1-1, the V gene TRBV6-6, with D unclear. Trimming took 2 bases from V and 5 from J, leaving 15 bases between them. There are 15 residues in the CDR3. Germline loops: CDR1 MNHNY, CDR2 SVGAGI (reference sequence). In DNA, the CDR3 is TGTGCCAGCAGTTACGATCACCCGCGGGATACTGAAGCTTTCTTT. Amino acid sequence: CASSYDHPRDTEAFF.

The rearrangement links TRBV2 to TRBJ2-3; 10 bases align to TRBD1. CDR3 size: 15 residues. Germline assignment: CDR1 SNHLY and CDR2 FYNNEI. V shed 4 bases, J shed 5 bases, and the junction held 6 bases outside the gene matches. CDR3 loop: CASSGGQGKGDTQYF. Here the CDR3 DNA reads TGTGCCAGCAGTGGGGGACAGGGGAAGGGAGATACGCAGTATTTT.

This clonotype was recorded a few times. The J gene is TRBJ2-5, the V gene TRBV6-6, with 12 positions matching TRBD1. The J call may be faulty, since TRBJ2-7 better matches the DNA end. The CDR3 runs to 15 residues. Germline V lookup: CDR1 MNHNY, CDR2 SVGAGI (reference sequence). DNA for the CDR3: TGTGCCAGCAGCTCCCGGGACAGGGGGCCAAGCGAGCAGTACTTC. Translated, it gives CASSSRDRGPSEQYF.

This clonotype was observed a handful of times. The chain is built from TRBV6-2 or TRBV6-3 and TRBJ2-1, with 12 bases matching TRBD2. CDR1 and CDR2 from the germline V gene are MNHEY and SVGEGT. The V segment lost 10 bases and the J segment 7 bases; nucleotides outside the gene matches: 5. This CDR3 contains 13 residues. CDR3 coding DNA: TGTGCCACCCTACTAGCGGGGGGAAATGAGCAGTTCTTC. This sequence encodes CATLLAGGNEQFF.

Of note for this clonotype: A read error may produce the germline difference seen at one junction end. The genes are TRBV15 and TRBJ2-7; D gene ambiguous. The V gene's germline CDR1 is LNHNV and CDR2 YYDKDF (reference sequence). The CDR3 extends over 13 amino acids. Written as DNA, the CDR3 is TGTGCCACCGGCAGCAGAACCTCCTACGAGCAGTACTTC. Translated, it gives CATGSRTSYEQYF. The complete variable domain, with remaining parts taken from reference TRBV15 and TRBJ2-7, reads DAMVIQNPRYQVTQFGKPVTLSCSQTLNHNVMYWYQQKSSQAPKLLFHYYDKDFNNEADTPDNFQSRRPNTSFCFLDIRSPGLGDTAMYLCATGSRTSYEQYFGPGTRLTVT.

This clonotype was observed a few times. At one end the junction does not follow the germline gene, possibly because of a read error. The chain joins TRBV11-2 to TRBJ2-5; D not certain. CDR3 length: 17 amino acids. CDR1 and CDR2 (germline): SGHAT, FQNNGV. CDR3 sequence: CASSLDSGVSYQGTQYF. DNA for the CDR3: TGTGCCAGCAGCTTAGACAGTGGGGTATCTTATCAAGGGACCCAGTACTTC.

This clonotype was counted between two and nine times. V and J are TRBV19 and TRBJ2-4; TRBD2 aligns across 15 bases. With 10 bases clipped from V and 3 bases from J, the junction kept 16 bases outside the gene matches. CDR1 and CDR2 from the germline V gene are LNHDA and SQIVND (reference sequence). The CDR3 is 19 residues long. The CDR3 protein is CATTTTGTSGGLSKNIQYF. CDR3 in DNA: TGTGCCACCACGACTACAGGGACTAGCGGGGGGCTTAGCAAAAACATTCAGTACTTC. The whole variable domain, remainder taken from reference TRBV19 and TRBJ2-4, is DGGITQSPKYLFRKEGQNVTLSCEQNLNHDAMYWYRQDPGQGLRLIYYSQIVNDFQKGDIAEGYSVSREKKESFPLTVTSAQKNPTAFYLCATTTTGTSGGLSKNIQYFGAGTRLSVL.

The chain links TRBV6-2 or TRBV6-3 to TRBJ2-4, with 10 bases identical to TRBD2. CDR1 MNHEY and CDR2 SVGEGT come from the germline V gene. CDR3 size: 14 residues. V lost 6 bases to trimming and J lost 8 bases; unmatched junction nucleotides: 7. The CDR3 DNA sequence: TGTGCCAGCAGGAGCGGGAGGGCCCAAGACATTCAGTACTTC. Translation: CASRSGRAQDIQYF.

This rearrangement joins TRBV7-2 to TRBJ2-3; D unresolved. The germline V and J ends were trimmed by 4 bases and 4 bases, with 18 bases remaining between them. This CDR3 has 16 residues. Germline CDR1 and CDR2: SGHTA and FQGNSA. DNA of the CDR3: TGTGCCAGCAGCTCCACCCATATTCCTTCTTCAGATACGCAGTATTTT. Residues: CASSSTHIPSSDTQYF.

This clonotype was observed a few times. Here the CDR3 reads CASSELERGAFF. The DNA of the CDR3 is TGTGCCAGCAGCGAATTAGAAAGGGGAGCTTTCTTT. The chain links TRBV9 to TRBJ1-1, with D possibly TRBD1 on 5 matching bases. Germline V gives CDR1 SGDLS, CDR2 YYNGEE. The ends were cut back, 3 bases at V and 10 bases at J, with 13 bases in the middle. The length of the CDR3 is 12 residues.

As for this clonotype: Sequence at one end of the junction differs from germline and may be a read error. CDR3 residues: CATSRDRGRLAGLTGEPFF. The CDR3 nucleotides are TGTGCCACCAGCAGAGACAGGGGTCGGCTAGCGGGATTAACCGGGGAGCCGTTTTTT. This sequence joins TRBV15 and TRBJ2-2, with 9 bases identical to TRBD2. The CDR3 loop spans 19 amino acids. The germline V gene has CDR1 LNHNV and CDR2 YYDKDF (reference sequence).

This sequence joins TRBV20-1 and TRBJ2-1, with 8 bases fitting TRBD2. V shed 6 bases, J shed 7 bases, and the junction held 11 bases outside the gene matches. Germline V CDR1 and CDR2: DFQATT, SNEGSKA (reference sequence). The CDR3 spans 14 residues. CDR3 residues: CSALWTSRRNEQFF. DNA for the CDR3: TGCAGTGCCCTATGGACTAGCAGGAGGAATGAGCAGTTCTTC.

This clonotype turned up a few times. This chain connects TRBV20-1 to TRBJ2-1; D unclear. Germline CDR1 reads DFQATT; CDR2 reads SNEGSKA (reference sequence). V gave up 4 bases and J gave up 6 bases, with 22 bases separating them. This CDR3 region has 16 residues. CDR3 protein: CSANIPIQARFNEQFF. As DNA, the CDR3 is TGCAGTGCTAATATCCCCATACAAGCAAGGTTCAATGAGCAGTTCTTC.

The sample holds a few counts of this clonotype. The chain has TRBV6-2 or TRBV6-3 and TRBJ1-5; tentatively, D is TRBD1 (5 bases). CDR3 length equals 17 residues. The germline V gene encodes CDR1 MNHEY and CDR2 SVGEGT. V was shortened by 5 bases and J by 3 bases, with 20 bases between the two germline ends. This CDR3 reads CASSPDSAGDLNQPQHF. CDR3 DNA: TGTGCCAGCAGTCCGGATTCCGCGGGGGACCTCAATCAGCCCCAGCATTTT.

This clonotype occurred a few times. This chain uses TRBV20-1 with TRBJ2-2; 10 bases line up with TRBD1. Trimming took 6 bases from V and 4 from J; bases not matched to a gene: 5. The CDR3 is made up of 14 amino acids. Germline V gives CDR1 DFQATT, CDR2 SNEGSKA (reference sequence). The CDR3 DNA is TGCAGTGCGCTGGACAGGGGGGCCACCGGGGAGCTGTTTTTT. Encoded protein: CSALDRGATGELFF.

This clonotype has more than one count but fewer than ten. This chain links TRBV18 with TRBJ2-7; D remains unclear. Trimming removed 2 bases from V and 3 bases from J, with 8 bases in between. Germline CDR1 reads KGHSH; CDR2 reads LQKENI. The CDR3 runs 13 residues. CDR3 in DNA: TGTGCCAGCTCACCAATAAAGGGCTACGAGCAGTACTTC. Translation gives CASSPIKGYEQYF. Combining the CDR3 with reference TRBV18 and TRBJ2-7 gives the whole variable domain NAGVMQNPRHLVRRRGQEARLRCSPMKGHSHVYWYRQLPEEGLKFMVYLQKENIIDESGMPKERFSAEFPKEGPSILRIQQVVRGDSAAYFCASSPIKGYEQYFGPGTRLTVT.

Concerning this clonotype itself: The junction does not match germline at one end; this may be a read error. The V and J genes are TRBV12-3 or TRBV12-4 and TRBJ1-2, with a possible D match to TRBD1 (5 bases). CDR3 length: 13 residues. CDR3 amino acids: CTSSLTGADGYTF. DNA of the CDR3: TGTACCAGCAGTTTAACCGGGGCCGATGGCTACACCTTC.

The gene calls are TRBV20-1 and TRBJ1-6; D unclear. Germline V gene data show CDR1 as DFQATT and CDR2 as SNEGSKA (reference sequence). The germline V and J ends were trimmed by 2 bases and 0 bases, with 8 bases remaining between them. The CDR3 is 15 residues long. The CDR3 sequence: CSARRVHSYNSPLHF. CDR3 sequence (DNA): TGCAGTGCTAGAAGGGTGCACTCCTATAATTCACCCCTCCACTTT.